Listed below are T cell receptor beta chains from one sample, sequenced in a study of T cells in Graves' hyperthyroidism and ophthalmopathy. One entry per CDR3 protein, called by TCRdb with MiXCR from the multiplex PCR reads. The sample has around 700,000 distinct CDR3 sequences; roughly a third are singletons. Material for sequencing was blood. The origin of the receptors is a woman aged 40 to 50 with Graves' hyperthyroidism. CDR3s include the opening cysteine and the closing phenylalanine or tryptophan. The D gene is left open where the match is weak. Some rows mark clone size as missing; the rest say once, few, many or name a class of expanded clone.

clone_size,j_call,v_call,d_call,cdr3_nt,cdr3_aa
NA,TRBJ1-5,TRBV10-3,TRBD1,TGTGCCAGCAGTCCACCGGGACAGGGGAGAGGGCAGCCCCAGCATTTT,CASSPPGQGRGQPQHF
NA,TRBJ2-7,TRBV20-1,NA,TGCAGTGCCGGGGCGGTCGATGAGCAGTACTTC,CSAGAVDEQYF
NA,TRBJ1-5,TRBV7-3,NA,TGCGCCAGCAGCCAAGTATTGAAGGGGCGGGCGTCTAGCAATCAGCCCCAGCATTTT,CASSQVLKGRASSNQPQHF
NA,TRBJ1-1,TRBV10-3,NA,TGTGCCACCTCAGACCGAAGGACTGAAGCTTTCTTT,CATSDRRTEAFF
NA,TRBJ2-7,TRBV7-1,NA,TGTGCCAGCAGCTCAGGACTCTTCGAGCAGTACTTC,CASSSGLFEQYF
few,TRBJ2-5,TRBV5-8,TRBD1,TGTGCCAGCAGCTCGGGAGGACAGGGGGACCAGTACTTC,CASSSGGQGDQYF
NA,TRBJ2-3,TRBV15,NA,TGTGCCACCAGCGGTCCCGGGACCGTAGATACGCAGTATTTT,CATSGPGTVDTQYF
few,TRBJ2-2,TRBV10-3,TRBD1,TGTGCCGGAACAGGGGGGAACACCGGGGAGCTGTTTTTT,CAGTGGNTGELFF
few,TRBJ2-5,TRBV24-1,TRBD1,TGTGCCACCTCCGGGACAGGGGGCGAAGAGACCCAGTACTTC,CATSGTGGEETQYF
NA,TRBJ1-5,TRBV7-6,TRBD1,TGTGCCAGCAGCGCGACAGGGCGGCAGCCCCAGCATTTT,CASSATGRQPQHF
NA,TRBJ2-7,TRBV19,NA,TGTGCCAGCGGAGACGCCTACGAGCAGTACTTC,CASGDAYEQYF
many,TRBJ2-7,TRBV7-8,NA,TGTGCCAGCAGCTTTGAGGCAGGGAACTACGAGCAGTACTTC,CASSFEAGNYEQYF
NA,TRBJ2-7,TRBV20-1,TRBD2,TGCAGTGCTCCCGGGACTAGCGGGAGAGTCGACGAGCAGTACTTC,CSAPGTSGRVDEQYF
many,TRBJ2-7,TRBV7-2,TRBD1,TGTGCCAGCAGCTTAGACAGGGGTGGCTACGAGCAGTACTTC,CASSLDRGGYEQYF
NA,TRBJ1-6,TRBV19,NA,TGTGCCAGTAGTCCGTCTCCAGGGCCCAGTTCACACCTCCACTTT,CASSPSPGPSSHLHF
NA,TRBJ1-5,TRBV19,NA,TGTGCCAGTAGTAAAGGAGGGGAACAGCCCCAGCATTTT,CASSKGGEQPQHF
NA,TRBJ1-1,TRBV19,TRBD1,TGTGCCAGTAGTATCGCCGGGACAGAGGCTTTCTTT,CASSIAGTEAFF
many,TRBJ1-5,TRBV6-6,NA,TGTGCCAGTTTACAGTATGATAGCAATCAGCCCCAGCATTTT,CASLQYDSNQPQHF
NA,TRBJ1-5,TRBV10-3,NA,TGTGCCAGCAGTTACTCCACAGGGAGGAATCAGCCCCAGCATTTT,CASSYSTGRNQPQHF
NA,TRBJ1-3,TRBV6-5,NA,TGTGCCAGCAGTAGGGACGGCAGACTCTCTGGAAACACCATATATTTT,CASSRDGRLSGNTIYF
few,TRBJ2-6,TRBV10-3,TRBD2,TGTGCCATTAGTGAGTCGGGGGGTGGGGCCAACGTCCTGACTTTC,CAISESGGGANVLTF
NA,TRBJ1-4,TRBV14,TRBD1,TGTGCCAGCAGCCCCCGGACAGGGGCGTGGGAAAAACTGTTTTTT,CASSPRTGAWEKLFF
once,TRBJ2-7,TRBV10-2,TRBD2,TGCGCCAGCAGTGGACTAGCGGGCCCGAGGTACGAGCAGTACTTC,CASSGLAGPRYEQYF
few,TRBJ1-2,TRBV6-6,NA,TGTGCCAGCAGTGGAAGGTATAACTATGGCTACACCTTC,CASSGRYNYGYTF